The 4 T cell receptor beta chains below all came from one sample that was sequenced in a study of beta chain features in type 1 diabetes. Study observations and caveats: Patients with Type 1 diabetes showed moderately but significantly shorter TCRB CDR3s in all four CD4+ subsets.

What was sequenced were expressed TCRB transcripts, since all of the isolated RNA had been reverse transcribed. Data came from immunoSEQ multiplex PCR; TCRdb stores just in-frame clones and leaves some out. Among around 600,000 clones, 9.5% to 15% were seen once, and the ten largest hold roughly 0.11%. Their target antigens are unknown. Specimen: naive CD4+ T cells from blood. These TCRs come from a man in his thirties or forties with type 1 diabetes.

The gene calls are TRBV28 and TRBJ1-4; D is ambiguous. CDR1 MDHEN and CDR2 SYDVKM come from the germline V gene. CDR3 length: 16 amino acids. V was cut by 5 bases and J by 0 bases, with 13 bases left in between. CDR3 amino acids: CASSLYKAATNEKLFF. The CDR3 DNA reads TGTGCCAGCAGTCTCTACAAGGCTGCAACTAATGAAAAACTGTTTTTT.

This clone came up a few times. In DNA form, the CDR3 reads TGTGCCAGTAGAAACCCGGGACAGGGGTCCTATGAGCAGTTCTTC. Its translation: CASRNPGQGSYEQFF. The V and J genes are TRBV2 and TRBJ2-1, with 10 nucleotides matching TRBD1. The germline CDR1 and CDR2 sequences are SNHLY and FYNNEI. The CDR3 has 15 amino acids. V lost 9 bases, J lost 8 bases, and 13 bases stayed unmatched.

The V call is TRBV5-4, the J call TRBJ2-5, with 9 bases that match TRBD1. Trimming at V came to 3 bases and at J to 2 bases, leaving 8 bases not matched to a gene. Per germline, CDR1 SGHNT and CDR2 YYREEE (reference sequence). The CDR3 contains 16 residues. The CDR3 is CASSSGQGSFQETQYF. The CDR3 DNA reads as TGTGCCAGCAGCTCCGGACAGGGGAGTTTTCAAGAGACCCAGTACTTC.

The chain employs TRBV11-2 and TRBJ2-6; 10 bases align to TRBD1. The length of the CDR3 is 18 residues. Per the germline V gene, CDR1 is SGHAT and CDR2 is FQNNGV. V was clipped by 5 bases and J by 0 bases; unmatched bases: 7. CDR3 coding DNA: TGTGCCAGCAGCGTTGGGACAGGGGCCCTCTCTGGGGCCAACGTCCTGACTTTC. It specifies CASSVGTGALSGANVLTF.